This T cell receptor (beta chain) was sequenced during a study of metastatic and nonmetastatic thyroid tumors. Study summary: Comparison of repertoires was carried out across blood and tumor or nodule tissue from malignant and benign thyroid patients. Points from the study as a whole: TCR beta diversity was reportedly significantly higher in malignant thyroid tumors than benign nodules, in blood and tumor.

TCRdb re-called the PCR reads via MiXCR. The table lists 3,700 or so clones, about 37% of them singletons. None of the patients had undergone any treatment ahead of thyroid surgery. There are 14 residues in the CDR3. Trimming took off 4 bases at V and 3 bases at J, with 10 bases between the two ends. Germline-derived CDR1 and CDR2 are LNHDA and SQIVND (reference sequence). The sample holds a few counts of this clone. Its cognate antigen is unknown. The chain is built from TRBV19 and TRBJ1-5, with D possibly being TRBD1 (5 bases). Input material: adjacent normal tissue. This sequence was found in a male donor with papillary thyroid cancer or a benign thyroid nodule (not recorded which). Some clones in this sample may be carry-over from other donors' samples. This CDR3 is CASSTGDANQPQHF. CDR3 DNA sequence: TGTGCCAGTAGTACCGGGGACGCCAATCAGCCCCAGCATTTT.